The 17 T cell receptor beta chains below come from one sample, sequenced in a study of molecular identifiers for immune sequencing clone quantification. TCRdb passed the PCR reads through MiXCR, listing each CDR3 protein once. The table has 400,000 to 600,000 distinct CDR3 sequences, around 23% seen once; the top ten hold around 0.76%. Material for sequencing was naive CD8+ T cells from blood, with Jurkat cell RNA spiked in. Indicated subset: FACS-sorted CD8+CD4-CCR7+CD45RA+ naive T cells. These TCRs come from a human donor in good health. Some libraries in this study had Jurkat cell RNA spiked in.

This clonotype has just a few counts. The chain carries TRBV6-5 and TRBJ2-1; 7 nucleotides line up with TRBD1. Per the germline V gene, CDR1 is MNHEY and CDR2 is SVGAGI. The CDR3 is 18 residues long. The ends lost 5 bases at V and 2 bases at J; junction bases unmatched: 15. The CDR3, as DNA: TGTGCCAGCAGTCAAGCTTTAAACAGGGGCGAACCCTACAATGAGCAGTTCTTC. Translated: CASSQALNRGEPYNEQFF.

Notes on this clonotype: The junction departs from the called germline gene at one end, perhaps through a read error. The rearrangement joins TRBV9 to TRBJ2-2; TRBD2 is a possible D gene (5 bases). From germline, CDR1 is SGDLS and CDR2 YYNGEE. This CDR3 spans 12 amino acids. The CDR3 DNA follows: TGTGCCAGCAGCGCCCCCACCGGGGAGCTGCTTTTT. Encoded protein: CASSAPTGELLF.

Notes on this clonotype: A read error may explain this, as a much larger clone is one base away. The V call is TRBV19, the J call TRBJ2-5; D is undetermined. This CDR3 has 14 residues. Germline V CDR1 and CDR2: LNHDA, SQIVND (reference sequence). This CDR3 reads CALNSWRPQEPQYF. The CDR3 DNA reads TGTGCCCTAAACTCCTGGCGCCCCCAAGAGCCCCAGTACTTC.

For this clonotype: At one of its ends the junction is not consistent with the germline gene, which may arise from a read error. DNA of the CDR3: TGTGCCAGCAGTAGTCCCGGGACAGGTTCCCAAGAGCCCCAGTACTTC. Protein sequence: CASSSPGTGSQEPQYF. V is TRBV6-1 and J is TRBJ2-5; 8 positions agree with TRBD1. Germline lookup yields CDR1 MNHNS and CDR2 SASEGT. The CDR3 covers 16 residues.

A few counts support this clonotype. This chain joins TRBV20-1 and TRBJ2-3, with 8 bases matching TRBD2. The CDR3 has 14 amino acids. After removal of 3 bases from V and 2 bases from J, the junction contained 4 bases not matched to a gene. Germline CDR1 and CDR2: DFQATT and SNEGSKA (reference sequence). The CDR3 DNA is TGCAGTGCTAGCGGGGGGGTTGACACAGATACGCAGTATTTT. It encodes CSASGGVDTDTQYF.

The rearrangement uses TRBV4-3 and TRBJ2-7, with D perhaps matching TRBD1 or TRBD2 (5 bases each). V shed 0 bases and J shed 3 bases, with 15 bases lying between them. The CDR3 is 16 residues long. Germline loops: CDR1 LGHNA, CDR2 YSLEER. The CDR3 nucleotides read TGCGCCAGCAGCCAAGATTTTGTGGGACCTGACTACGAGCAGTACTTC. Amino acids: CASSQDFVGPDYEQYF.

This clonotype occurred many times. The chain links TRBV7-2 to TRBJ1-5; D possibly corresponds to TRBD1 (6 bases). This CDR3 comprises 15 residues. Germline CDR1 reads SGHTA; CDR2 reads FQGNSA. V lost 5 bases and J lost 3, with 14 bases in between. Here the CDR3 reads CASSLGGLTNQPQHF. In nucleotides, the CDR3 is TGTGCCAGCAGCCTGGGGGGCCTTACCAATCAGCCCCAGCATTTT.

This clonotype was seen a few times. J is TRBJ1-2 and V is TRBV5-8; maybe TRBD1 (5 bases). Germline V gives CDR1 SGHTS, CDR2 YDEGEE. This CDR3 comprises 14 residues. V dropped 4 bases and J dropped 1 base, with 11 bases sitting between them. The DNA of the CDR3 is TGTGCCAGCAGCAGGGACGGGAATAACTATGGCTACACCTTC. It encodes CASSRDGNNYGYTF.

This clonotype has only a few counts. Here the CDR3 reads CASSPQGGGQETQYF. The CDR3 nucleotides are TGTGCCAGCAGCCCACAGGGGGGGGGACAAGAGACCCAGTACTTC. This chain links TRBV7-3 with TRBJ2-5; TRBD1 is a possible D gene (8 bases). Deletions cut 5 bases from V and 2 bases from J, with 15 bases between. In germline, CDR1 is SGHTA, CDR2 FQGTGA. The CDR3 contains 15 residues.

V gene TRBV14 combines with J gene TRBJ1-3; no firm D call. There are 14 residues in the CDR3. V was shortened by 4 bases and J by 3 bases, with 10 bases between the two germline ends. CDR1 is SGHDN, CDR2 FVKESK, per germline. CDR3 amino acids: CASSPGVRGNTIYF. The CDR3 bases are TGTGCCAGCAGCCCCGGGGTGCGTGGAAACACCATATATTTT. The full variable domain, with the rest looked up from reference TRBV14 and TRBJ1-3, is EAGVTQFPSHSVIEKGQTVTLRCDPISGHDNLYWYRRVMGKEIKFLLHFVKESKQDESGMPNNRFLAERTGGTYSTLKVQPAELEDSGVYFCASSPGVRGNTIYFGEGSWLTVV.

This chain uses TRBV12-3 or TRBV12-4 with TRBJ2-1, with D possibly being TRBD2 (6 bases). This CDR3 region has 15 residues. The ends were cut back, 8 bases at V and 4 bases at J, with 18 bases in the middle. DNA for the CDR3: TGTGCCAGCGGGGAGGTGGCTAGAGGATACAATGAGCAGTTCTTC. Protein product: CASGEVARGYNEQFF.

Notes on this clonotype: Since a much larger clone is just one base distant, this may be a read error. V is TRBV30 and J is TRBJ1-5; 7 bases are a match to TRBD1. The CDR3 covers 15 residues. J lost 3 bases, V lost 2 bases, and 7 bases had no gene match. The germline V gene has CDR1 GTSNPN and CDR2 SVGIG (reference sequence). The CDR3 sequence: CAWSFGQEINQPQHF. The CDR3 DNA is TGTGCCTGGAGTTTTGGACAGGAGATCAATCAGCCCCAGCATTTT. Filled out from reference TRBV30 and TRBJ1-5, the complete variable domain reads SQTIHQWPATLVQPVGSPLSLECTVEGTSNPNLYWYRQAAGRGLQLLFYSVGIGQISSEVPQNLSASRPQDRQFILSSKKLLLSDSGFYLCAWSFGQEINQPQHFGDGTRLSIL.

Worth noting for this clonotype: A read error is possible here, since a much larger clone lies one base away. The CDR3 bases are TGTGCCAGCGATCCAGGACTGCACACAGATACGCAGTATTTT. Amino acids: CASDPGLHTDTQYF. V gene TRBV7-2 combines with J gene TRBJ2-3; perhaps TRBD2 as D (5 bases). The V gene lost 8 bases and the J gene lost 2 bases, with 14 bases spanning the gap. Germline V lookup: CDR1 SGHTA, CDR2 FQGNSA. This CDR3 region has 14 residues.

This clonotype was observed many times. The chain employs TRBV21-1 and TRBJ2-3; TRBD2, the table's D call, lacks a check against the DNA. TRBV21-1 is a pseudogene segment. The length of the CDR3 is 18 residues. CDR3 protein: CASSKVNLSSGSSDTQYF. The CDR3 coding sequence is TGTGCCAGCAGCAAAGTCAATCTGTCTAGCGGGAGCTCAGATACGCAGTATTTT.

With regard to this clonotype: A read error may explain this, as a much larger clone is one base away. This rearrangement joins TRBV4-1 to TRBJ2-1, with D perhaps TRBD2 (5 bases). The germline V gene encodes CDR1 MGHRA and CDR2 YSYEKL. CDR3 length equals 15 residues. For the CDR3, the DNA is TGCGCCAGCAGCCCTGGCCGGGATTCCTACAATGAGCAGCTCTTC. Residues: CASSPGRDSYNEQLF.

This rearrangement joins TRBV27 to TRBJ1-2; TRBD1 is a possible D gene (5 bases). Trimming stripped 3 bases from V and 0 bases from J, with 17 bases between. Germline CDR1 and CDR2: MNHEY and SMNVEV (reference sequence). The CDR3 covers 17 residues. The CDR3 nucleotides read TGTGCCAGCAGTTTGAGGGGCGGGGCCCCCACTAACTATGGCTACACCTTC. Translating gives CASSLRGGAPTNYGYTF.

In the case of this clonotype: One base away lies a much larger clone, so this may be a sequencing read error. The chain combines TRBV25-1 with TRBJ2-3; 11 positions match TRBD2. Germline values: CDR1 MGHDK, CDR2 SYGVNS. The CDR3 length is 19 residues. CDR3: CASSEAQSLAGAFTDTQSF. As DNA, the CDR3 is TGTGCCAGCAGTGAGGCCCAGTCACTAGCGGGAGCATTCACAGATACGCAGTCTTTT.